Each of the 29 T cell receptor beta chains below was sequenced from the same sample in a study of T cell repertoires and HLA-DP antigens (dated by TCRdb to the late 2010s). Library preparation used the immunoSEQ multiplex PCR assay. Imported from immuneACCESS, the table was reduced by TCRdb to in-frame sequences with V and J called. These copies leave out some clones; in studies compared against another copy, an unresolved V gene accounts for under half, and the cause of the remainder is not known. Here the sample has about 89,000 clones; around 86% occur a single time. The ten top clones hold roughly 1.5% of the sample. The antigens of these receptors remain unknown. Sequenced input: CD4+ T cells from PBMCs. The receptors here all came from a man in his forties or fifties in good health and CMV-seronegative.

V is TRBV20-1 and J is TRBJ2-1, with D maybe TRBD1 (5 bases). Germline CDR1 reads DFQATT; CDR2 reads SNEGSKA (reference sequence). The CDR3 has 10 amino acids. V was trimmed by 5 bases and J by 9 bases, leaving 8 bases between them. The CDR3 loop is CSAPDSEQFF. The CDR3 DNA reads TGCAGTGCTCCCGACAGTGAGCAGTTCTTC.

The chain employs TRBV5-1 and TRBJ1-2, with 9 bases fitting TRBD1. V lost 4 bases, J lost 5 bases, and 3 bases stayed unmatched. Germline CDR1 and CDR2: SGHRS and YFSETQ. The CDR3 has 13 residues. The DNA for the CDR3 is TGCGCCAGCAGCCAGACAGGGGGTTATGGCTACACCTTC. Residues: CASSQTGGYGYTF.

DNA of the CDR3: TGCGCCAGCAGCAGAACAGGGATTTCCTACGAGCAGTACTTC. It specifies CASSRTGISYEQYF. This sequence joins TRBV5-1 and TRBJ2-7; tentative D call: TRBD1 (6 bases). Germline CDR1 reads SGHRS; CDR2 reads YFSETQ. This CDR3 comprises 14 residues. V shed 4 bases and J shed 1 base, with 12 bases lying between them.

The table lists this clone with a few counts. CDR3 in amino acids: CASSAGTSYEQFF. CDR3 bases: TGTGCCAGCAGCGCTGGGACTAGCTATGAGCAGTTCTTC. The V and J genes are TRBV7-6 and TRBJ2-1; TRBD2 aligns across 9 bases. This CDR3 is built from 13 residues. CDR1 is SGHVS, CDR2 FNYEAQ, per germline. The junction had 4 bases not matched to a gene; V was cut back by 5 bases and J by 8 bases.

V gene TRBV7-9 combines with J gene TRBJ1-2; D possibly corresponds to TRBD1 (5 bases). V was pared by 4 bases and J by 6 bases, with 18 bases between. This CDR3 is 15 amino acids long. Germline V gene data show CDR1 as SEHNR and CDR2 as FQNEAQ (reference sequence). The CDR3 nucleotides are TGTGCCAGCAGCTCCCCCGGGGCGACCCCGGATGGCTACACCTTC. Translated: CASSSPGATPDGYTF.

The chain recombines TRBV6-4 with TRBJ2-3, with 12 bases fitting TRBD2. Germline V CDR1 and CDR2: MRHNA, SNTAGT. CDR3 length equals 15 residues. V shed 3 bases, J shed 6 bases, and the junction held 4 bases outside the gene matches. CDR3 loop: CASSESSGGADTQYF. The DNA of the CDR3 is TGTGCCAGCAGTGAATCTAGCGGGGGGGCTGATACGCAGTATTTT.

The chain employs TRBV15 and TRBJ1-4, with TRBD1 matching 10 bases. The CDR3 contains 15 residues. The trim removed 8 bases at V and 5 bases at J, leaving 8 bases unmatched. The germline V gene has CDR1 LNHNV and CDR2 YYDKDF (reference sequence). CDR3 loop: CATGKGGQGNEKLFF. CDR3 bases: TGTGCCACCGGAAAAGGGGGACAGGGGAATGAAAAACTGTTTTTT. Supplemented by reference TRBV15 and TRBJ1-4, the full variable domain reads DAMVIQNPRYQVTQFGKPVTLSCSQTLNHNVMYWYQQKSSQAPKLLFHYYDKDFNNEADTPDNFQSRRPNTSFCFLDIRSPGLGDTAMYLCATGKGGQGNEKLFFGSGTQLSVL.

This rearrangement joins TRBV5-1 to TRBJ2-7; 9 bases are a match to TRBD1. This CDR3 comprises 14 residues. Trimming cost V 1 base and J 3 bases; bases outside gene matches: 2. Per germline, CDR1 SGHRS and CDR2 YFSETQ. The CDR3 sequence is CASSLWDRDYEQYF. The CDR3 bases are TGCGCCAGCAGCTTGTGGGACAGGGACTACGAGCAGTACTTC.

The J gene is TRBJ2-3, the V gene TRBV6-5; 8 nucleotides match TRBD1. Looked up from germline, CDR1 is MNHEY and CDR2 is SVGAGI. The CDR3 runs to 14 residues. The ends lost 8 bases at V and 0 bases at J; junction bases unmatched: 4. CDR3 nucleotides: TGTGCCAGCTGGGACAGGTCTAGCACAGATACGCAGTATTTT. It specifies CASWDRSSTDTQYF.

The CDR3 region is CASSAPGLAEGNGANVLTF. CDR3 in DNA: TGTGCCAGCAGTGCCCCGGGACTAGCGGAAGGAAATGGGGCCAACGTCCTGACTTTC. The chain links TRBV2 to TRBJ2-6; TRBD2 aligns across 11 bases. Germline values: CDR1 SNHLY, CDR2 FYNNEI. This CDR3 region has 19 residues. Germline trimming cut 4 bases from V and 3 bases from J; bases unmatched to any gene: 11.

V and J are TRBV7-2 and TRBJ2-7; 13 positions match TRBD2. CDR1 and CDR2 from the germline V gene are SGHTA and FQGNSA. The V and J ends lost 3 bases and 7 bases, in that order; junction bases with no gene match: 9. The CDR3 extends over 16 amino acids. The CDR3 reads CASSLAPGTSGTEQYF. In DNA, the CDR3 is TGTGCCAGCAGCTTGGCCCCCGGGACTAGCGGGACGGAGCAGTACTTC.

V usage is TRBV7-8 and J usage is TRBJ2-7, with 11 bases that match TRBD1. V dropped 6 bases and J dropped 7; count of bases not matched to a gene: 11. The germline V gene has CDR1 SGHVS and CDR2 FQNEAQ. The CDR3 is 15 residues long. Written as DNA, the CDR3 is TGTGCCAGCAGTTCGGAGGCCGGGACAGGGGGGGAGCAGTACTTC. It is translated as CASSSEAGTGGEQYF.

The chain employs TRBV19 and TRBJ2-2; possibly TRBD1 for D (5 bases). Germline V lookup: CDR1 LNHDA, CDR2 SQIVND (reference sequence). CDR3 size: 15 residues. The V end lost 3 bases, the J end lost 6 bases, and 14 bases lay between the germline ends. CDR3 DNA: TGTGCCAGTAGTATTCCGGGCAGGGCGGCCGGGGAGCTGTTTTTT. Encoded protein: CASSIPGRAAGELFF.

DNA for the CDR3: TGTGCCCGCTCGTTTGGAGGATTTTACGAGCAGTACTTC. Its translation is CARSFGGFYEQYF. The chain employs TRBV30 and TRBJ2-7; TRBD2 might be the D (5 bases). The germline gives CDR1 GTSNPN, CDR2 SVGIG (reference sequence). V was pared by 8 bases and J by 4 bases, with 18 bases between. CDR3 length: 13 amino acids.

The chain has TRBV11-2 and TRBJ1-5; D uncertain. Trimming shortened V by 4 bases and J by 3 bases, and 10 bases separated the two germline ends. CDR1 is SGHAT, CDR2 FQNNGV, per germline. The CDR3 contains 14 residues. Here the CDR3 reads CASSSLGNNQPQHF. The CDR3 region has the DNA TGTGCCAGCAGCTCTTTGGGAAACAATCAGCCCCAGCATTTT.

V usage is TRBV30 and J usage is TRBJ1-2; D call uncertain. V was pared by 2 bases and J by 2 bases, with 12 bases between. The CDR3 contains 14 residues. From germline, CDR1 is GTSNPN and CDR2 SVGIG (reference sequence). The CDR3 region has the DNA TGTGCCTGGAGTAATGGGAGGCAAAACTATGGCTACACCTTC. Translated: CAWSNGRQNYGYTF.

The chain joins TRBV4-2 to TRBJ2-2; TRBD1 might be the D (5 bases). With 1 base removed from V and 5 bases from J, the gap between germline ends came to 14 bases. This CDR3 region has 16 residues. Per the germline V gene, CDR1 is LGHNA and CDR2 is YNFKEQ. CDR3 amino acids: CASSQAFQGGTGELFF. CDR3 sequence (DNA): TGTGCCAGCAGCCAAGCGTTCCAGGGTGGAACCGGGGAGCTGTTTTTT.

The chain uses TRBV6-6 and TRBJ1-1, with no clear D. Germline CDR1 reads MNHNY; CDR2 reads SVGAGI (reference sequence). This CDR3 is 14 amino acids long. The V gene lost 10 bases and the J gene lost 1 base, with 16 bases spanning the gap. CDR3 nucleotide sequence: TGTGCCACCAGACTGGACGGTACGAACACTGAAGCTTTCTTT. The encoded protein is CATRLDGTNTEAFF.

The gene calls are TRBV18 and TRBJ1-1, with 7 nucleotides matching TRBD1. Germline V gene data show CDR1 as KGHSH and CDR2 as LQKENI. The CDR3 consists of 17 residues. Trimming took 4 bases from V and 1 from J; bases not matched to a gene: 12. CDR3 in DNA: TGTGCCAGCTCACAATTTGAGGGGGCAAGAGCGAACACTGAAGCTTTCTTT. The encoded protein is CASSQFEGARANTEAFF.

This clone occurred once. The chain employs TRBV7-2 and TRBJ1-1; tentative D call: TRBD1 (6 bases). Per germline, CDR1 SGHTA and CDR2 FQGNSA. V lost 5 bases, J lost 2 bases, and 15 bases lay in between. This CDR3 contains 15 residues. CDR3 residues: CASSKRGGRNTEAFF. The CDR3 coding sequence is TGTGCCAGCAGCAAACGTGGGGGGCGCAACACTGAAGCTTTCTTT.

This chain joins TRBV28 and TRBJ1-1; D gene uncertain. Germline V lookup: CDR1 MDHEN, CDR2 SYDVKM. The V end was cut by 2 bases, the J end by 0 bases, with 4 bases between. This CDR3 is built from 13 residues. Here the CDR3 reads CASSLPMNTEAFF. The CDR3 region has the DNA TGTGCCAGCAGTTTACCCATGAACACTGAAGCTTTCTTT.

The rearrangement uses TRBV6-1 and TRBJ2-4, with TRBD2 matching 7 bases. The CDR3 runs to 19 residues. V gave up 0 bases and J gave up 0 bases; unmatched junction bases: 11. CDR1 and CDR2 (germline): MNHNS, SASEGT. CDR3 DNA sequence: TGTGCCAGCAGTGAAGCAGCCGCGGCGGGGGACCTAGCCAAAAACATTCAGTACTTC. It encodes CASSEAAAAGDLAKNIQYF.

The V call is TRBV9, the J call TRBJ2-1, with 11 nucleotides matching TRBD2. There are 17 residues in the CDR3. Per the germline V gene, CDR1 is SGDLS and CDR2 is YYNGEE. Germline trimming cut 0 bases from V and 10 bases from J; bases unmatched to any gene: 12. CDR3 coding DNA: TGTGCCAGCAGCGTAGATGTAGCGGGGGGGCCCGCAGGGGAGCAGTTCTTC. It translates to CASSVDVAGGPAGEQFF.

This chain joins TRBV18 and TRBJ2-3; possible D gene TRBD2, 7 bases. Trimming pared 3 bases from V and 1 base from J, leaving 14 bases between. The germline V gene encodes CDR1 KGHSH and CDR2 LQKENI. The CDR3 is made up of 16 amino acids. The CDR3 here is CASSPWRGGGTDTQYF. The CDR3 DNA reads TGTGCCAGCTCACCCTGGCGAGGGGGGGGCACAGATACGCAGTATTTT. The full variable domain, rest sourced from reference TRBV18 and TRBJ2-3, is NAGVMQNPRHLVRRRGQEARLRCSPMKGHSHVYWYRQLPEEGLKFMVYLQKENIIDESGMPKERFSAEFPKEGPSILRIQQVVRGDSAAYFCASSPWRGGGTDTQYFGPGTRLTVL.

This clone has a single count. The J gene is TRBJ2-3, the V gene TRBV15; TRBD2 agrees at 11 bases. The CDR3 length is 16 residues. J gave up 2 bases and V 3 bases, and 4 bases lay outside the gene matches. Germline-derived CDR1 and CDR2 are LNHNV and YYDKDF (reference sequence). The CDR3 DNA sequence: TGTGCCACCAGCAGGGGACTAGCGGAGCTCACAGATACGCAGTATTTT. Translation gives CATSRGLAELTDTQYF.

Remarks on this clone: At one end, the junction sequence differs from germline, possibly due to a read error. The V and J genes are TRBV10-3 and TRBJ2-7; D may be TRBD1 or TRBD2 (5 bases each). Looked up from germline, CDR1 is ENHRY and CDR2 is SYGVKD. CDR3 length: 15 amino acids. DNA of the CDR3: TGTGCCATCAGTGAGTCCGCAGGGACCTCCCACGAGCAGTACTTC. Its translation: CAISESAGTSHEQYF.

This chain joins TRBV9 and TRBJ2-3; 9 nucleotides align to TRBD2. Losses at the gene ends were 3 bases for V and 1 base for J; bases not matched to a gene: 0. This CDR3 contains 14 residues. In germline, CDR1 is SGDLS, CDR2 YYNGEE. CDR3: CASSGTSGTDTQYF. Here the CDR3 DNA reads TGTGCCAGCAGCGGGACTAGCGGCACAGATACGCAGTATTTT.

The chain joins TRBV18 to TRBJ2-7; TRBD2 matches 11 bases. Germline V gives CDR1 KGHSH, CDR2 LQKENI. The CDR3 totals 17 residues. V trimming: 5 bases; J trimming: 2 bases; junction bases outside the gene matches: 11. The CDR3 spells CASSRTGTSGSTYEQYF. DNA for the CDR3: TGTGCCAGCTCAAGAACCGGGACTAGCGGTTCTACCTACGAGCAGTACTTC.

The chain employs TRBV9 and TRBJ1-1; D is perhaps TRBD1 (6 bases). V was pared by 4 bases and J by 1 base, with 14 bases between. Germline V gene lookup returns CDR1 SGDLS and CDR2 YYNGEE. CDR3 size: 15 residues. CDR3 region: CASSITGTTNTEAFF. CDR3 DNA sequence: TGTGCCAGCAGCATTACCGGGACAACGAACACTGAAGCTTTCTTT.